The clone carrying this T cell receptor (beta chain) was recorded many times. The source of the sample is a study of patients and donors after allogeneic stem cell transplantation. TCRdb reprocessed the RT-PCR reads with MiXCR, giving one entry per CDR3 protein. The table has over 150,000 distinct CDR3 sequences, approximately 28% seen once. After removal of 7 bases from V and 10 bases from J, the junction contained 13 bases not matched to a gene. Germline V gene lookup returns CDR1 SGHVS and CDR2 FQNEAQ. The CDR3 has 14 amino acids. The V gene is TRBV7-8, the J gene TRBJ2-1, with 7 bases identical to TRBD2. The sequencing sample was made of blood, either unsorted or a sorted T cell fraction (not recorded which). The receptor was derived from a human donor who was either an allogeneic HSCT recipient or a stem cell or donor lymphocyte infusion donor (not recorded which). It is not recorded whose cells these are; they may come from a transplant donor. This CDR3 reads CASTGGRGGGEQFF. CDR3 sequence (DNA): TGTGCCAGCACCGGAGGGAGGGGCGGAGGAGAGCAGTTCTTC.